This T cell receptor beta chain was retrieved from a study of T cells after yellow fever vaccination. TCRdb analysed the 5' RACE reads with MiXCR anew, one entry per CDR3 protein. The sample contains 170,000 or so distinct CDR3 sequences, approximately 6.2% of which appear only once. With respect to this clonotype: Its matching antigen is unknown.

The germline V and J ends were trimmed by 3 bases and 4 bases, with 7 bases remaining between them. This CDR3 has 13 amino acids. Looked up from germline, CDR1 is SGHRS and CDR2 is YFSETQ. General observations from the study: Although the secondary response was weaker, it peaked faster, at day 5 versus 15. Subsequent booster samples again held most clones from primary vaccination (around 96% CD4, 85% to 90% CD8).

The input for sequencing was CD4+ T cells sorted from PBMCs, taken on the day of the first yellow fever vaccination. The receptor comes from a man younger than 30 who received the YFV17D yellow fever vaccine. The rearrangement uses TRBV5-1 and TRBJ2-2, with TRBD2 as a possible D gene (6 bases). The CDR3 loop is CASSSTSTGELFF. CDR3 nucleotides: TGCGCCAGCAGCTCGACTAGCACCGGGGAGCTGTTTTTT.